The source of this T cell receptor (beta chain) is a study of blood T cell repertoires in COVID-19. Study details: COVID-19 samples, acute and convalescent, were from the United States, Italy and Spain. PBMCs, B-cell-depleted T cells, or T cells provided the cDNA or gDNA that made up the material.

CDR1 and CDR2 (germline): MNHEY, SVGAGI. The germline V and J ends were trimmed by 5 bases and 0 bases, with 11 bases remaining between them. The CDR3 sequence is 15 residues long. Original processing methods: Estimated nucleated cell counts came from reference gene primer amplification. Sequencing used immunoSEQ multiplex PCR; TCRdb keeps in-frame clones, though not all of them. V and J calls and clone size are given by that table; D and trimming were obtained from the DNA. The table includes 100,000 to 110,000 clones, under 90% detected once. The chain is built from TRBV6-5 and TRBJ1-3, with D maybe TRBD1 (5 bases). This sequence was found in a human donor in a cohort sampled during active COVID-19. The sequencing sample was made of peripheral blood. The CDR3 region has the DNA TGTGCCAGCAGTAACGACAGAGCCTCTGGAAACACCATATATTTT. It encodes CASSNDRASGNTIYF.